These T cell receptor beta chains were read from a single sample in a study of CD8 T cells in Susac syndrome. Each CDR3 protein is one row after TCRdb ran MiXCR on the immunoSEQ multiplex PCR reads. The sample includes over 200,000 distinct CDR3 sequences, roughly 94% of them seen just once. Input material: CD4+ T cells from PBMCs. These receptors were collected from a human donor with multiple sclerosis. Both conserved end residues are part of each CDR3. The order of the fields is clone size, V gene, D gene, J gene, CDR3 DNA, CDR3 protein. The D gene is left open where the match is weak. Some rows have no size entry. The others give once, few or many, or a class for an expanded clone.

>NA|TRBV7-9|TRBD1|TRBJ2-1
TGTGCCAGCAGCTTAGTGGGTAGGGGGCGGCTCCAACGCAATGAGCAGTTCTTC
CASSLVGRGRLQRNEQFF
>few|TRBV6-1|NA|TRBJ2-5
TGTGCCAGCAGTCGCGAGAGGGTGGAAGAGACCCAGTACTTC
CASSRERVEETQYF
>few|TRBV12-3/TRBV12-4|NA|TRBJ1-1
TGTGCCAGCAGTTTAGTGGGATCCACTGAAGCTTTCTTT
CASSLVGSTEAFF
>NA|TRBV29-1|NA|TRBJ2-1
TGCAGCGGGATTAATTTTAGGGACCCCTCCTACAATGAGCAGTTCTTC
CSGINFRDPSYNEQFF
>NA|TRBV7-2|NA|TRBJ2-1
TGTGCCAGCAGCTTACCTCGACGGGACAACAATGAGCAGTTCTTC
CASSLPRRDNNEQFF
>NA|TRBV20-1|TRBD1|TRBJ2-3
TGCAGTGCTTCCGGGACAGGGGGATTGGATACGCAGTATTTT
CSASGTGGLDTQYF
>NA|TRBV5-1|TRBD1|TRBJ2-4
TGCGCCAGCAGCTTTGCCGGGACAGGGGGCTTGGACATTCAGTACTTC
CASSFAGTGGLDIQYF
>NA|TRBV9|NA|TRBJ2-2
TGTGCCAGCAGTGGCGGACCGAACACCGGGGAGCTGTTTTTT
CASSGGPNTGELFF
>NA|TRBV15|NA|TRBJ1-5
TGTGCCACCAGCAGAGATACGGTCAATCAGCCCCAGCATTTT
CATSRDTVNQPQHF
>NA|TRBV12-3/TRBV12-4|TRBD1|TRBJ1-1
TGTGCCAGCAGTCCACCGGGACAGGGCATTGGTGAAGCTTTCTTT
CASSPPGQGIGEAFF
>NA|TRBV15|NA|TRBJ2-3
TGTGCCACCAGCAGAGATTCCTGGGATACGCAGTATTTT
CATSRDSWDTQYF
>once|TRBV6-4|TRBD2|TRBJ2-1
TGTGCCAGCAGTGTTAGCGGGAGCTACAATGAGCAGTTCTTC
CASSVSGSYNEQFF
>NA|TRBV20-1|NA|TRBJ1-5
TGCAGTGCTCGGGGACTTTATGGGAGCAATCAGCCCCAGCATTTT
CSARGLYGSNQPQHF
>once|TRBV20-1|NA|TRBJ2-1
TGCAGTGCTAGCCGGGGGACAGACTACAATGAGCAGTTCTTC
CSASRGTDYNEQFF
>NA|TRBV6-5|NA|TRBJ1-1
TGTGCCAGCAGTGGAAGACAGAACACTGAAGCTTTCTTT
CASSGRQNTEAFF
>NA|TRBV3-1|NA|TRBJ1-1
TGTGCCAGCAGCCAAGACGGGAACTGGGGGAGGTCGCTTGTATCGGCTTTCTTT
CASSQDGNWGRSLVSAFF
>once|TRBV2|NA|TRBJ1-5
TGTGCCAGCCAGTGGGGGAGCAATCAGCCCCAGCATTTT
CASQWGSNQPQHF
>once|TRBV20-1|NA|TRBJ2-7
TGCAGTGCTAGAGATGGGGCGGGACAGAACTACGAGCAGTACTTC
CSARDGAGQNYEQYF
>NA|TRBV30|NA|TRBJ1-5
TGTGCCTGGAGTAATCAGAATCGGCCCCAGCATTTT
CAWSNQNRPQHF
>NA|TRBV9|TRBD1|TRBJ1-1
TGTGCCAGCAGCGCGGGACAGCACACTGAAGCTTTCTTT
CASSAGQHTEAFF
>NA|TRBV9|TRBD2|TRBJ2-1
TGTGCCAGCGCACAAGCGGGGTGGTTCTACAATGAGCAGTTCTTC
CASAQAGWFYNEQFF
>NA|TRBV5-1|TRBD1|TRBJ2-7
TGCGCCAGCAGCATAGGGACAGGGAACTCCTACGAGCAGTACTTC
CASSIGTGNSYEQYF
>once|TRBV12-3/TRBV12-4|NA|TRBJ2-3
TGTGCCAGCAGTCCGCAGTTAGATACGCAGTATTTT
CASSPQLDTQYF
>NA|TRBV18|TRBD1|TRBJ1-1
TGTGCCAGCTCCCCTCAGGGGGGAGTGAACACTGAAGCTTTCTTT
CASSPQGGVNTEAFF
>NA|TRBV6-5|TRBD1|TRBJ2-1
TGTGCCAGCAGGGACAGGGCCCCCTACAATGAGCAGTTCTTC
CASRDRAPYNEQFF
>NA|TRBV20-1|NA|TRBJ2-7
TGCAGTGCTAGCGATCTGGCGGTCTACGAGCAGTACTTC
CSASDLAVYEQYF
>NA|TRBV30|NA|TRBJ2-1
TGTGCCTGGAGTGTCGACAGTGAGCAGTTCTTC
CAWSVDSEQFF
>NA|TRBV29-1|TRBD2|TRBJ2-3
TGCAGCGTGACCGGACTAGCGGTAACAGATACGCAGTATTTT
CSVTGLAVTDTQYF
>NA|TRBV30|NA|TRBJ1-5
TGTGCCTGGAGTGCAGGCATCAATAGCAATCAGCCCCAGCATTTT
CAWSAGINSNQPQHF
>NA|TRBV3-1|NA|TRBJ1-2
TGTGCCAGCAGCCCAGGGGCGGGGACCGGCTACACCTTC
CASSPGAGTGYTF
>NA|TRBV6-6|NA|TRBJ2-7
TGTGCCAGCAGTTACTCGCCTTCAGGTCAAACCTACGAGCAGTACTTC
CASSYSPSGQTYEQYF
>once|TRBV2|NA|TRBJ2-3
TGTGCCAGCAACTCGGATAATTACGATACGCAGTATTTT
CASNSDNYDTQYF
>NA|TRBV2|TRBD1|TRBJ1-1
TGTGCCAGCACAGGGGGTTGGACTGAAGCTTTCTTT
CASTGGWTEAFF
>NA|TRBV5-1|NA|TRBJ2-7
TGCGCCAGCAGCACCAGACCCTGGGACCAATCCTACGAGCAGTACTTC
CASSTRPWDQSYEQYF
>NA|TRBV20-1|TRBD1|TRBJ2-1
TGCAGTGCTGGACAGGGCGCCGCTTACGGTGAGCAGTTCTTC
CSAGQGAAYGEQFF
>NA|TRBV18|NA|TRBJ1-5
TGTGCCAGCTCACCACCGCCAGGGGATCAGCCCCAGCATTTT
CASSPPPGDQPQHF